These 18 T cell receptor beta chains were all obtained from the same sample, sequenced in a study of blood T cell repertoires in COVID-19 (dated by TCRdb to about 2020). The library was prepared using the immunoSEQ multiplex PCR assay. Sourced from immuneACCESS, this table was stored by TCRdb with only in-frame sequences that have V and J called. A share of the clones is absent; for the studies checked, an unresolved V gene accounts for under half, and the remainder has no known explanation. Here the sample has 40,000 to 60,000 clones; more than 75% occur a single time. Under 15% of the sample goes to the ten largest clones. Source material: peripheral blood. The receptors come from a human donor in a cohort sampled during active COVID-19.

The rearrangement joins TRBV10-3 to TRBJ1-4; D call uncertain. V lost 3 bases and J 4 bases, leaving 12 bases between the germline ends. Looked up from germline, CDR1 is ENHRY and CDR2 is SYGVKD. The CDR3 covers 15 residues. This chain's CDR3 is CAISDGQLHNEKLFF. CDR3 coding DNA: TGTGCCATCAGTGATGGGCAGCTCCATAATGAAAAACTGTTTTTT.

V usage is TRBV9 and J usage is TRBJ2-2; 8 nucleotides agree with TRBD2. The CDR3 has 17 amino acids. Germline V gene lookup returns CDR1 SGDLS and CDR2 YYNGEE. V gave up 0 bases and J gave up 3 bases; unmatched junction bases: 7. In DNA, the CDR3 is TGTGCCAGCAGCGTAGAGCTCGGGGGGGACGACACCGGGGAGCTGTTTTTT. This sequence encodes CASSVELGGDDTGELFF. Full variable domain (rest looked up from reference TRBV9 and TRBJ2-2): DSGVTQTPKHLITATGQRVTLRCSPRSGDLSVYWYQQSLDQGLQFLIQYYNGEERAKGNILERFSAQQFPDLHSELNLSSLELGDSALYFCASSVELGGDDTGELFFGEGSRLTVL.

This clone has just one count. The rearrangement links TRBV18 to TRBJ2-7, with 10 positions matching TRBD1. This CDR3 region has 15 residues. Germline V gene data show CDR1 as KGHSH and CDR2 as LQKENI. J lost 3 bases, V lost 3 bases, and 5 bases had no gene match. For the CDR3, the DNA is TGTGCCAGCTCACCCCGAGACAGGGGGCACTACGAGCAGTACTTC. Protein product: CASSPRDRGHYEQYF.

The chain's CDR3 is CASSLGDRVSGYTF. The CDR3 bases are TGTGCCAGCAGCTTAGGGGACAGGGTCTCTGGCTACACCTTC. This chain uses TRBV7-3 with TRBJ1-2, with TRBD1 identical over 9 bases. V was clipped by 2 bases and J by 7 bases; unmatched bases: 5. CDR1 is SGHTA, CDR2 FQGTGA, per germline. The CDR3 has 14 residues.

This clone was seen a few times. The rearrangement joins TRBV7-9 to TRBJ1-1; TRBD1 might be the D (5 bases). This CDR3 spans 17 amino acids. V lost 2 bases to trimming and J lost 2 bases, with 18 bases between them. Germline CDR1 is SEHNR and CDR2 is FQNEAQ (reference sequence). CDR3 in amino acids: CASSLLWKQGINTEAFF. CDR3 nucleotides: TGTGCCAGCAGCTTATTATGGAAGCAGGGCATCAACACTGAAGCTTTCTTT.

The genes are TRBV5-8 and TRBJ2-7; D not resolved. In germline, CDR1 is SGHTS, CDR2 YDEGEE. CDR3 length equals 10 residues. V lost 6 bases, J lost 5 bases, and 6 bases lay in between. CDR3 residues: CASTHNEQYF. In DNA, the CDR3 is TGTGCCAGCACTCACAACGAGCAGTACTTC.

The DNA for the CDR3 is TGTGCCAGCAGTGCTTTACTAGCGGGAGGGCTGGTGGAGCAGTACTTC. It translates to CASSALLAGGLVEQYF. The genes are TRBV6-1 and TRBJ2-7; 13 bases agree with TRBD2. Germline-derived CDR1 and CDR2 are MNHNS and SASEGT. The CDR3 sequence is 16 residues long. V lost 4 bases to trimming and J lost 7 bases; unmatched junction nucleotides: 10.

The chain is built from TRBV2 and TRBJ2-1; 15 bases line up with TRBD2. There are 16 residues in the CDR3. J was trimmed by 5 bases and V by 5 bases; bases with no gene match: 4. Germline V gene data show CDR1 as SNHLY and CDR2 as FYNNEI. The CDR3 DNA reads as TGTGCCAGCAGTAGGACTAGCGGGAGGGGAGACAATGAGCAGTTCTTC. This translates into CASSRTSGRGDNEQFF. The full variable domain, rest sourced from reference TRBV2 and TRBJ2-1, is EPEVTQTPSHQVTQMGQEVILRCVPISNHLYFYWYRQILGQKVEFLVSFYNNEISEKSEIFDDQFSVERPDGSNFTLKIRSTKLEDSAMYFCASSRTSGRGDNEQFFGPGTRLTVL.

The DNA of the CDR3 is TGTGCCAGCAGTTTTTCTGCTAGCGGGACCTACGAGCAGTACTTC. This gives the protein CASSFSASGTYEQYF. This chain links TRBV27 with TRBJ2-7; 9 bases agree with TRBD2. This CDR3 is 15 amino acids long. The germline CDR1 and CDR2 sequences are MNHEY and SMNVEV (reference sequence). V trimming: 3 bases; J trimming: 2 bases; junction bases outside the gene matches: 5.

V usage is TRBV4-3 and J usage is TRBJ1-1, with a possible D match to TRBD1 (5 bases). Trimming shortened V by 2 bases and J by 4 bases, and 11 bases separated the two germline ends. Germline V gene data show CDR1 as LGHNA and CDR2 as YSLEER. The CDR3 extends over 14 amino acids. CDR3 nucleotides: TGCGCCAGCAGCCAACGGGGGTCGACCACTGAAGCTTTCTTT. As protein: CASSQRGSTTEAFF.

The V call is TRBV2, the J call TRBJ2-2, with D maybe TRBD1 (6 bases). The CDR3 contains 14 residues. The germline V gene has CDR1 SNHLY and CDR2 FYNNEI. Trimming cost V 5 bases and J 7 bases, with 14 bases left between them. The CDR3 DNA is TGTGCCAGCAGTCCAGGGGTACTAGGCGGGGAGCTGTTTTTT. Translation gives CASSPGVLGGELFF.

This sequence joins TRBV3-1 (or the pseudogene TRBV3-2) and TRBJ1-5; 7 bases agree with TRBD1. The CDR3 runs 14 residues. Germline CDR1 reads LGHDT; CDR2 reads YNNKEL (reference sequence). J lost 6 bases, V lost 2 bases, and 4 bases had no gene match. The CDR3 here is CASSQMTGSQPQHF. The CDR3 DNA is TGTGCCAGCAGCCAAATGACAGGGTCTCAGCCCCAGCATTTT.

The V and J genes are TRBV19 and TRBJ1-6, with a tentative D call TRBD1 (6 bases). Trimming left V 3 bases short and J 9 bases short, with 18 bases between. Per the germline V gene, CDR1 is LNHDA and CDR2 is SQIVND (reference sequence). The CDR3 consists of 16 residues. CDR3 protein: CASSIGAGAIGSPLHF. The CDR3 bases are TGTGCCAGTAGTATCGGGGCAGGGGCGATTGGTTCACCCCTCCACTTT.

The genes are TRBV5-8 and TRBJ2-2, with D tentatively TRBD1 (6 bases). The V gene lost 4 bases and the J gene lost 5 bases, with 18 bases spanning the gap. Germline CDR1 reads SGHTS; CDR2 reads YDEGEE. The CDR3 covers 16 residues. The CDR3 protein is CASSLIGTKRTGELFF. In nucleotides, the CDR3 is TGTGCCAGCAGCCTGATCGGGACAAAGAGAACCGGGGAGCTGTTTTTT.

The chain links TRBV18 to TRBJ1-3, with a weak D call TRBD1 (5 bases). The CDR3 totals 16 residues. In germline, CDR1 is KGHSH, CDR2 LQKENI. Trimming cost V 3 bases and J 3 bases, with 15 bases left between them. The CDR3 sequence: CASSPPYGGFGNTIYF. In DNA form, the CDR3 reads TGTGCCAGCTCACCCCCTTACGGGGGGTTTGGAAACACCATATATTTT. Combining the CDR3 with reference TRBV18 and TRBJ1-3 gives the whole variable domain NAGVMQNPRHLVRRRGQEARLRCSPMKGHSHVYWYRQLPEEGLKFMVYLQKENIIDESGMPKERFSAEFPKEGPSILRIQQVVRGDSAAYFCASSPPYGGFGNTIYFGEGSWLTVV.

The CDR3, as DNA: TGTGCCAGCAGCAGGGACAGAAATCAGCCCCAGCATTTT. It translates to CASSRDRNQPQHF. V and J are TRBV6-5 and TRBJ1-5, with 7 bases identical to TRBD1. Germline CDR1 reads MNHEY; CDR2 reads SVGAGI. The ends lost 6 bases at V and 4 bases at J; junction bases unmatched: 3. CDR3 length equals 13 residues.

The CDR3 bases are TGTGCCAGTAGTATGAGGAGGAATCAGCCCCAGCATTTT. It encodes CASSMRRNQPQHF. The rearrangement links TRBV19 to TRBJ1-5, with no clear D. Trimming pared 3 bases from V and 4 bases from J, leaving 7 bases between. The length of the CDR3 is 13 residues. The germline CDR1 and CDR2 sequences are LNHDA and SQIVND (reference sequence).

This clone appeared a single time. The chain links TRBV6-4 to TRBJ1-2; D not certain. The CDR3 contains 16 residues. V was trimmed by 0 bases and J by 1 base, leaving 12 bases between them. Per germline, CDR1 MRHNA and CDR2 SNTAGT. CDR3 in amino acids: CASSDSPGGVNYGYTF. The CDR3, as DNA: TGTGCCAGCAGTGACTCCCCCGGCGGGGTTAACTATGGCTACACCTTC.